One sample yielded the 26 T cell receptor beta chains listed below, sequenced in a study of spatial heterogeneity in lung cancer. The time point here: blood at routine non-recurrence follow-up after resection. Whole RNA came from tumor, nontumor lung or frozen PBMC and was sequenced without being sorted. A single record per CDR3 protein comes from TCRdb applying MiXCR to the 5' RACE reads. The sample has around 110,000 distinct CDR3 sequences; roughly an eighth are singletons. The material sequenced was PBMCs, taken at follow-up. Source of these receptors: a male donor with early-stage non-small cell lung cancer.

There are a few counts of this clonotype. The chain is built from TRBV20-1 and TRBJ1-6, with D unresolved. Germline values: CDR1 DFQATT, CDR2 SNEGSKA (reference sequence). The V and J ends lost 3 bases and 9 bases respectively, with 15 bases between them. This CDR3 comprises 14 residues. This CDR3 reads CSASWTVGISPLHF. The CDR3 DNA reads as TGCAGTGCTAGTTGGACCGTAGGTATTTCACCCCTCCACTTT.

The chain uses TRBV27 and TRBJ1-1; tentative D call: TRBD1 (5 bases). In germline, CDR1 is MNHEY, CDR2 SMNVEV (reference sequence). Trimming shortened V by 5 bases and J by 8 bases, and 15 bases separated the two germline ends. This CDR3 spans 13 amino acids. The CDR3 here is CASSPRPNREAFF. DNA of the CDR3: TGTGCCAGCAGTCCCCGGCCCAACAGGGAAGCTTTCTTT.

The gene calls are TRBV7-9 and TRBJ2-5, with 8 positions matching TRBD1. The germline gives CDR1 SEHNR, CDR2 FQNEAQ (reference sequence). The CDR3 loop spans 17 amino acids. V trimming: 0 bases; J trimming: 2 bases; junction bases outside the gene matches: 8. The CDR3 bases are TGTGCCAGCAGCTTAGCCCTAGGACAGGGAAAACAAGAGACCCAGTACTTC. Translation: CASSLALGQGKQETQYF.

This clonotype was seen ten or more times. The chain couples TRBV4-2 to TRBJ2-3, with D hard to call. With 4 bases removed from V and 4 bases from J, the gap between germline ends came to 12 bases. The CDR3 totals 14 residues. Looked up from germline, CDR1 is LGHNA and CDR2 is YNFKEQ. This chain's CDR3 is CASSPIVGADTQYF. The CDR3 DNA sequence: TGTGCCAGCAGCCCTATAGTGGGCGCAGATACGCAGTATTTT.

There are a few counts of this clonotype. The CDR3 here is CASSEGAGYKDQPQHF. The DNA of the CDR3 is TGTGCCAGCAGTGAAGGGGCAGGGTATAAGGATCAGCCCCAGCATTTT. V gene TRBV2 combines with J gene TRBJ1-5, with D perhaps TRBD1 (5 bases). The V and J ends lost 1 base and 5 bases respectively, with 15 bases between them. Germline CDR1 reads SNHLY; CDR2 reads FYNNEI. The CDR3 spans 16 residues.

This clonotype was recorded a few times. The chain has TRBV7-2 and TRBJ1-6; D remains ambiguous. The CDR3 runs to 13 residues. Trimming cost V 1 base and J 7 bases, with 5 bases left between them. The V gene's germline CDR1 is SGHTA and CDR2 FQGNSA. The CDR3 nucleotides are TGTGCCAGCAGCTTAGTAGGGAATTCACCCCTCCACTTT. Residues: CASSLVGNSPLHF.

This clonotype was counted between two and nine times. The chain combines TRBV7-8 with TRBJ1-4; D remains unclear. Germline CDR1 and CDR2: SGHVS and FQNEAQ. Trimming took 1 base from V and 11 from J, leaving 8 bases between them. The CDR3 extends over 12 amino acids. The CDR3: CASSLESWKLFF. The CDR3, as DNA: TGTGCCAGCAGCTTAGAGTCATGGAAACTGTTTTTT.

There are a few counts of this clonotype. This chain links TRBV7-2 with TRBJ2-1; D perhaps matches TRBD1 (5 bases). The CDR3 contains 14 residues. Germline V lookup: CDR1 SGHTA, CDR2 FQGNSA. V gave up 9 bases and J gave up 8 bases, with 20 bases separating them. The CDR3 region is CASTKNLQGDEQFF. For the CDR3, the DNA is TGTGCCAGTACAAAAAACCTCCAGGGTGATGAGCAGTTCTTC.

This chain links TRBV7-2 with TRBJ2-7; D unclear. Trimming stripped 11 bases from V and 2 bases from J, with 7 bases between. The CDR3 is 10 amino acids. Germline V lookup: CDR1 SGHTA, CDR2 FQGNSA. The CDR3 DNA reads as TGTGCCTGTTTAGCCTACGAGCAGTACTTC. This translates into CACLAYEQYF.

V and J are TRBV6-2 or TRBV6-3 and TRBJ2-7; 9 positions agree with TRBD1. CDR1 is MNHEY and CDR2 is SVGEGT in the germline V gene. V gave up 7 bases and J gave up 6 bases; unmatched junction bases: 10. The length of the CDR3 is 14 residues. CDR3 region: CASTNTGQGFEQYF. The CDR3, as DNA: TGTGCCAGCACCAATACGGGACAGGGCTTCGAGCAGTACTTC.

The chain uses TRBV21-1 and TRBJ2-2; whether TRBD1, the table's D call, matches the DNA was not checked. TRBV21-1 is annotated as a pseudogene. The length of the CDR3 is 15 residues. CDR3 protein: CASSKGQGATGELFF. The CDR3 region has the DNA TGTGCCAGCAGCAAAGGACAGGGGGCCACCGGGGAGCTGTTTTTT.

This clonotype was counted ten times or more. This rearrangement joins TRBV27 to TRBJ1-2, with TRBD1 matching 11 bases. The CDR3 loop spans 13 amino acids. V was pared by 4 bases and J by 6 bases, with 1 base of the junction left unmatched. The germline CDR1 and CDR2 sequences are MNHEY and SMNVEV (reference sequence). CDR3 residues: CASSWGQGDGYTF. In DNA form, the CDR3 reads TGTGCCAGCAGTTGGGGACAGGGGGATGGCTACACCTTC.

This clonotype was detected only a few times. The genes are TRBV19 and TRBJ1-3; D might be TRBD1 (5 bases). The CDR3 runs to 17 residues. Per the germline V gene, CDR1 is LNHDA and CDR2 is SQIVND (reference sequence). V was cut by 5 bases and J by 0 bases, with 17 bases left in between. CDR3 in amino acids: CASSSPGTTASGNTIYF. The CDR3 DNA reads as TGTGCCAGTAGTTCCCCCGGGACCACTGCCTCTGGAAACACCATATATTTT.

The V call is TRBV4-3, the J call TRBJ2-1, with D hard to call. In germline, CDR1 is LGHNA, CDR2 YSLEER. Trimming shortened V by 0 bases and J by 4 bases, and 4 bases separated the two germline ends. The CDR3 length is 13 residues. CDR3 amino acids: CASSQDLYNEQFF. The CDR3 coding sequence is TGCGCCAGCAGCCAAGATTTATACAATGAGCAGTTCTTC.

The chain uses TRBV10-3 and TRBJ2-1, with 11 nucleotides matching TRBD2. This CDR3 region has 14 residues. J lost 9 bases, V lost 6 bases, and 7 bases had no gene match. The V gene's germline CDR1 is ENHRY and CDR2 SYGVKD. The CDR3, as DNA: TGTGCCATCAGACATTCCGGGACTAGCGGTGAGCAGTTCTTC. It encodes CAIRHSGTSGEQFF.

This sequence joins TRBV24-1 and TRBJ2-1, with TRBD1 matching over 9 bases. Trimming cost V 10 bases and J 4 bases; bases outside gene matches: 4. The length of the CDR3 is 13 residues. Germline-derived CDR1 and CDR2 are KGHDR and SFDVKD. The CDR3 is CATTGGPYNEQFF. CDR3 nucleotides: TGTGCCACAACAGGGGGCCCTTACAATGAGCAGTTCTTC.

This chain uses TRBV6-6 with TRBJ2-5; D could derive from TRBD1 or TRBD2 (5 bases each). CDR3 size: 14 residues. V was trimmed by 6 bases and J by 5 bases, leaving 16 bases between them. Germline V CDR1 and CDR2: MNHNY, SVGAGI (reference sequence). The CDR3 region is CASRRGAGKETQYF. As DNA, the CDR3 is TGTGCCAGCAGACGGGGAGCAGGGAAGGAGACCCAGTACTTC.

The chain couples TRBV27 to TRBJ1-1, with 7 bases lining up with TRBD1. From germline, CDR1 is MNHEY and CDR2 SMNVEV (reference sequence). This CDR3 has 15 residues. V lost 5 bases, J lost 0 bases, and 6 bases stayed unmatched. The CDR3: CASSTQGQMNTEAFF. The CDR3 bases are TGTGCCAGCAGTACCCAGGGACAGATGAACACTGAAGCTTTCTTT.

On this clonotype: A much larger clone lies one base from this, so it may be a read error. The chain combines TRBV25-1 with TRBJ2-7; D uncertain. CDR1 is MGHDK, CDR2 SYGVNS, per germline. This CDR3 spans 11 amino acids. The CDR3 sequence: CPSSEGYEQYF. Written as DNA, the CDR3 is TGTCCCAGCAGTGAAGGGTACGAGCAGTACTTC.

V usage is TRBV12-3 or TRBV12-4 and J usage is TRBJ1-1; the D is unclear. Trimming removed 6 bases from V and 4 bases from J, with 12 bases in between. The CDR3 is 13 residues long. CDR3: CASRIQGATEAFF. CDR3 bases: TGTGCCAGCAGAATCCAAGGAGCCACTGAAGCTTTCTTT.

In this sample, this clonotype turned up a few times. This chain links TRBV6-5 with TRBJ2-3; D is perhaps TRBD2 (6 bases). The V gene's germline CDR1 is MNHEY and CDR2 SVGAGI. The CDR3 extends over 15 amino acids. Trimming removed 5 bases from V and 4 bases from J, with 16 bases in between. Here the CDR3 reads CASSRDWGTADTQYF. The CDR3 bases are TGTGCCAGCAGTCGGGACTGGGGTACGGCAGATACGCAGTATTTT.

This clonotype has just a few counts. CDR3 region: CSARRTGRGNQPQHF. The CDR3 DNA follows: TGCAGTGCTAGGAGGACAGGGAGAGGCAATCAGCCCCAGCATTTT. This chain links TRBV20-1 with TRBJ1-5; 8 nucleotides match TRBD1. CDR3 length equals 15 residues. Germline CDR1 and CDR2: DFQATT and SNEGSKA (reference sequence). The V segment lost 3 bases and the J segment 2 bases; nucleotides outside the gene matches: 6.

This clonotype was seen at least ten times. The chain joins TRBV5-1 to TRBJ2-4; 9 bases align to TRBD1. Germline assignment: CDR1 SGHRS and CDR2 YFSETQ. This CDR3 comprises 14 residues. The trim removed 2 bases at V and 13 bases at J, leaving 10 bases unmatched. For the CDR3, the DNA is TGCGCCAGCAGCTTAACCGGGACAGGGTTAATCCAGTACTTC. The encoded protein is CASSLTGTGLIQYF.

This clonotype was observed at least ten times. The chain recombines TRBV11-3 with TRBJ2-4; tentative D call: TRBD1 (5 bases). CDR3 length equals 19 residues. Trimming shortened V by 2 bases and J by 0 bases, and 20 bases separated the two germline ends. CDR1 is SGHNT and CDR2 is YENEEA in the germline V gene. CDR3 in amino acids: CASSLPPLQVRVAKNIQYF. CDR3 nucleotides: TGTGCCAGCAGCTTACCCCCTCTTCAGGTCAGGGTAGCCAAAAACATTCAGTACTTC.

J is TRBJ1-4 and V is TRBV25-1; no firm D call. The CDR3 spans 13 residues. V was cut by 1 base and J by 4 bases, with 4 bases left in between. Germline V lookup: CDR1 MGHDK, CDR2 SYGVNS. The DNA for the CDR3 is TGTGCCAGCAGTGAATCCGGTAATGAAAAACTGTTTTTT. Protein: CASSESGNEKLFF.

This clonotype appeared many times. The rearrangement links TRBV5-1 to TRBJ1-1; tentatively, D is TRBD1 (6 bases). The V and J ends lost 4 bases and 4 bases respectively, with 17 bases between them. CDR3 length: 15 residues. CDR1 is SGHRS, CDR2 YFSETQ, per germline. CDR3 region: CASSTVSQGGTEAFF. CDR3 nucleotide sequence: TGCGCCAGCAGCACCGTCTCACAGGGTGGCACTGAAGCTTTCTTT.